Listed below are T cell receptor beta chains from one sample, sequenced in a study of blood T cell repertoires in COVID-19. Measured with immunoSEQ multiplex PCR; TCRdb has only the in-frame clones, and not every one. The table lists some 320,000 clones, just under 90% of them singletons. Sequences were obtained from PBMCs or T cells enriched from blood (not recorded which). The receptors originated from a woman aged 45-59 years who had been exposed to COVID-19. Each CDR3 is given with its conserved first and last residue. D genes are given only for firm matches. Not every row has a clone size; where given, it reads once, few, many or a size class.

V	J	D	size	CDR3	DNA
TRBV19	TRBJ2-3	TRBD1	-	CASSRGQGGPSTDTQYF	TGTGCCAGTAGTCGGGGACAGGGTGGGCCTAGCACAGATACGCAGTATTTT
TRBV5-1	TRBJ2-3	-	once	CASSLWEMNTDTQYF	TGCGCCAGCAGCTTGTGGGAGATGAACACAGATACGCAGTATTTT
TRBV14	TRBJ2-4	TRBD2	-	CASSYGAGIAKNIQYF	TGTGCCAGCAGCTACGGAGCGGGGATAGCCAAAAACATTCAGTACTTC
TRBV28	TRBJ2-3	TRBD2	-	CASRGSGAITDTQYF	TGTGCCAGCAGGGGTAGCGGGGCCATCACAGATACGCAGTATTTT
TRBV19	TRBJ1-5	TRBD1	once	CASTFGQGDNQPQHF	TGTGCCAGTACCTTCGGACAGGGGGATAATCAGCCCCAGCATTTT
TRBV7-9	TRBJ1-2	-	-	CASSLGTGPGYTF	TGTGCCAGCAGCTTAGGCACAGGTCCTGGCTACACCTTC
TRBV6-5	TRBJ2-2	TRBD2	-	CASSPGLAGTGELFF	TGTGCCAGCAGCCCCGGACTAGCGGGCACCGGGGAGCTGTTTTTT
TRBV9	TRBJ1-4	TRBD1	-	CASRGQAGEKLFF	TGTGCCAGCAGGGGACAGGCGGGTGAAAAACTGTTTTTT
TRBV19	TRBJ2-6	-	once	CASSGRGTGANVLTF	TGTGCCAGTAGTGGCAGGGGCACTGGGGCCAACGTCCTGACTTTC
TRBV21-1	TRBJ1-6	-	-	CASSGQGRVKGDSPLHF	TGTGCCAGCAGTGGACAGGGTAGGGTGAAGGGGGATTCACCCCTCCACTTT
TRBV28	TRBJ2-7	-	-	CASSLRGRGPYEQYF	TGTGCCAGCAGTCTCCGAGGGAGAGGGCCTTACGAGCAGTACTTC
TRBV20-1	TRBJ1-1	TRBD1	-	CSADLTGAAFF	TGCAGTGCTGACCTGACAGGGGCAGCTTTCTTT
TRBV6-5	TRBJ1-5	-	-	CASSETPHSNQPQHF	TGTGCCAGCAGCGAGACACCCCATAGCAATCAGCCCCAGCATTTT
TRBV4-1	TRBJ1-2	-	once	CASSQERQGYGYTF	TGCGCCAGCAGCCAAGAGAGGCAGGGCTATGGCTACACCTTC
TRBV24-1	TRBJ2-1	-	-	CATSSPPYNEQFF	TGTGCCACCAGTTCCCCTCCCTACAATGAGCAGTTCTTC
TRBV5-6	TRBJ1-2	TRBD1	once	CASSLWQGDGYTF	TGTGCCAGCAGCTTGTGGCAGGGGGATGGCTACACCTTC
TRBV19	TRBJ2-7	-	-	CASSIGRGQFYEQYF	TGTGCCAGTAGTATTGGGAGGGGACAATTCTACGAGCAGTACTTC
TRBV19	TRBJ1-1	-	-	CASSIRRDTEAFF	TGTGCCAGTAGTATCCGCCGCGACACTGAAGCTTTCTTT
TRBV19	TRBJ2-3	-	-	CASTSRGASRTDTQYF	TGTGCCAGTACCAGCCGGGGGGCCTCGAGGACAGATACGCAGTATTTT
TRBV5-6	TRBJ2-4	TRBD1	-	CASSDRGLAKNIQYF	TGTGCCAGCAGCGACAGGGGCTTAGCCAAAAACATTCAGTACTTC
TRBV19	TRBJ1-1	-	-	CASTIYDRNTEAFF	TGTGCCAGTACGATCTACGACAGGAACACTGAAGCTTTCTTT
TRBV3-1/TRBV3-2	TRBJ2-2	TRBD1	-	CASNPPPGTGRPGELFF	TGTGCCAGCAATCCCCCCCCCGGGACAGGAAGGCCCGGGGAGCTGTTTTTT
TRBV20-1	TRBJ1-4	-	-	CSATGSEKLFF	TGCAGTGCTACAGGGTCTGAAAAACTGTTTTTT
TRBV24-1	TRBJ2-6	TRBD1	-	CATSETGGSGANVLTF	TGTGCCACCAGTGAGACAGGGGGCTCTGGGGCCAACGTCCTGACTTTC
TRBV7-6	TRBJ1-5	-	few	CASSLTGGKLSQPQHF	TGTGCCAGCAGCCTAACGGGGGGGAAGTTGTCTCAGCCCCAGCATTTT
TRBV7-8	TRBJ2-7	-	-	CASSLGGVETEEQYF	TGTGCCAGCAGCTTAGGGGGGGTGGAGACGGAGGAGCAGTACTTC
TRBV28	TRBJ1-4	TRBD1	-	CASSSTGTGFINEKLFF	TGTGCCAGCAGTTCAACCGGGACAGGGTTTATTAATGAAAAACTGTTTTTT
TRBV27	TRBJ2-3	TRBD2	once	CASSPRDWSGGWDTQYF	TGTGCCAGCAGCCCACGGGATTGGAGCGGGGGTTGGGATACGCAGTATTTT
TRBV5-1	TRBJ2-1	-	-	CASSQGGHSPTYEQFF	TGCGCCAGCAGCCAGGGTGGTCACAGCCCCACATATGAGCAGTTCTTC
TRBV2	TRBJ2-3	TRBD1	-	CASKPGQSTDTQYF	TGTGCCAGTAAACCGGGACAGAGCACAGATACGCAGTATTTT
TRBV9	TRBJ2-5	-	-	CASSVSVLETQYF	TGTGCCAGCAGCGTGTCTGTCCTAGAGACCCAGTACTTC
TRBV6-5	TRBJ1-4	-	-	CASSYSTSPKKLFF	TGTGCCAGCAGTTACTCCACCTCACCTAAAAAACTGTTTTTT
TRBV7-8	TRBJ1-3	TRBD1	-	CASSPGQAGTGNTIYF	TGTGCCAGCAGCCCGGGACAGGCGGGTACTGGAAACACCATATATTTT